This T cell receptor (beta chain) was obtained from a study of PD-1 blockade in classical Hodgkin lymphoma. General study findings and limits: No one has yet defined what causes the repertoire differences, which may be disease activity or prior therapy. According to reports, newly diagnosed patients had lower baseline TCR diversity than healthy donors, and relapsed/refractory patients had lower baseline TCR diversity still.

As for this clone: Its antigen is undetermined.

Sequencing used immunoSEQ multiplex PCR; TCRdb keeps in-frame clones, though not all of them. The repertoire holds tens of thousands of clones, approximately 80% seen once, with around a fifth in the top ten. Time point: cycle 4 day 1 (C4D1), after 6 weeks of nivolumab. Each patient relapsed following autologous stem cell transplantation, and prior brentuximab vedotin exposure differed. V was cut by 1 base and J by 10 bases, with 8 bases left in between. The germline CDR1 and CDR2 sequences are SGHAT and FQDESV (reference sequence). This CDR3 has 12 amino acids. The chain uses TRBV11-1 and TRBJ2-1; D is unclear. The receptor comes from a human donor with classical Hodgkin lymphoma. The sequenced sample was peripheral blood mononuclear cells (PBMCs), obtained before the fourth cycle of nivolumab. The CDR3 nucleotides read TGTGCCAGCAGCTTAGGAGTATGGGAGCAGTTCTTC. Protein: CASSLGVWEQFF.